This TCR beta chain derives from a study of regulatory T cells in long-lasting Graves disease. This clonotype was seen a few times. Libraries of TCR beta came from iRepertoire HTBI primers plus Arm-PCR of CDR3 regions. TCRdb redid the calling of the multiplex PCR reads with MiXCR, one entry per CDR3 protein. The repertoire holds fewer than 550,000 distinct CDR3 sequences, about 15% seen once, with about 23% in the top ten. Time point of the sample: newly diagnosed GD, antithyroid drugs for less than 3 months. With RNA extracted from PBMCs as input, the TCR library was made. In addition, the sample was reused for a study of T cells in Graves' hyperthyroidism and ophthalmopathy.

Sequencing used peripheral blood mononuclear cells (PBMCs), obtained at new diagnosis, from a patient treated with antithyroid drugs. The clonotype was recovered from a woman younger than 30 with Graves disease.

The CDR3 sequence is CASSPISGTGELFF. CDR3 DNA sequence: TGTGCCAGCTCACCTATTTCTGGCACCGGGGAGCTGTTTTTT. The chain is built from TRBV18 and TRBJ2-2; D gene uncertain. The CDR3 has 14 amino acids. Germline lookup yields CDR1 KGHSH and CDR2 LQKENI. Between the trimmed V and J ends, which lost 3 bases and 4 bases, there was a span of 9 bases.